The clone carrying this T cell receptor beta chain was detected ten times or more. MiXCR, run by TCRdb on the RACE reads, gives a single entry per CDR3 protein. Altogether a few hundred thousand distinct CDR3 sequences are present, nearly 6.5% being singletons, with the ten largest covering less than 6.5%. Time point of the sample: patch test 2, 6 weeks after DPC sensitization. Treatment indicated: therapeutic diphenylcyclopropenone sensitization with weekly scalp DPC. This sample was taken from a study of human T cells and chemical hapten exposure. Study-wide background: Sensitization was performed using 2% DPC on a roughly 2 cm by roughly 2 cm upper inner arm skin site.

This CDR3 contains 14 residues. Trimming stripped 2 bases from V and 4 bases from J, with 12 bases between. The germline V gene has CDR1 SGHRS and CDR2 YFSETQ. This sequence was found in a woman aged 18-35 years with alopecia areata. Some clones in this sample may be carry-over from other donors' samples. The genes are TRBV5-1 and TRBJ1-1; D may be TRBD1 (5 bases). The material was whole blood, obtained in connection with sensitization to the hapten diphenylcyclopropenone (DPC). DNA of the CDR3: TGCGCCAGCAGCTTACTCAGGGAAAGCACTGAAGCTTTCTTT. Translation: CASSLLRESTEAFF.